These 31 T cell receptor beta chains originate from one sample sequenced in a study of T-cell reconstitution after alpha-beta-depleted transplantation in children. The library targeted TCRbeta and was prepared with unique molecular identifiers. In TCRdb, the PCR reads were re-called with MiXCR into one record per CDR3 protein. Of almost 500,000 distinct CDR3 sequences in the sample, around an eighth are singletons; the top ten hold roughly 5.4%. Sequences were derived from PBMCs from the stem cell graft donor, sampled from the stem cell graft. The receptor source for this set is a human donor who donated a stem cell graft to a child with combined immunodeficiency.

The V and J genes are TRBV20-1 and TRBJ2-5; 8 bases are shared with TRBD2. The CDR3 length is 13 residues. The V gene's germline CDR1 is DFQATT and CDR2 SNEGSKA (reference sequence). The junction had 6 bases not matched to a gene; V was cut back by 6 bases and J by 3 bases. CDR3 DNA: TGCAGTGCCTATGACGGGGGGGAAGAGACCCAGTACTTC. This sequence encodes CSAYDGGEETQYF.

The sample holds a few counts of this clonotype. This chain joins TRBV6-2 or TRBV6-3 and TRBJ1-2; 12 bases align to TRBD1. The CDR3 sequence is 17 residues long. V gave up 4 bases and J gave up 3 bases; unmatched junction bases: 9. CDR1 is MNHEY, CDR2 SVGEGT, per germline. The chain's CDR3 is CASSSTFGTGGDYGYTF. The CDR3 DNA is TGTGCCAGCAGTTCCACCTTCGGGACAGGGGGCGACTATGGCTACACCTTC.

This clonotype was seen many times. The chain's CDR3 is CASSLGGNLGTGELFF. The DNA for the CDR3 is TGCGCCAGCAGCTTGGGAGGGAACCTCGGGACCGGGGAGCTGTTTTTT. The rearrangement joins TRBV5-1 to TRBJ2-2; D is perhaps TRBD2 (5 bases). The CDR3 extends over 16 amino acids. Germline CDR1 reads SGHRS; CDR2 reads YFSETQ. V shed 0 bases and J shed 5 bases, with 14 bases lying between them.

This clonotype was seen only a few times. The rearrangement links TRBV5-1 to TRBJ2-3; D tentatively fits TRBD1 or TRBD2 (6 bases each). There are 16 residues in the CDR3. CDR1 SGHRS and CDR2 YFSETQ come from the germline V gene. Trimming removed 7 bases at V and 0 bases at J, with 18 bases between. The CDR3 reads CASALGGRVSTDTQYF. The CDR3 DNA reads TGCGCCAGCGCTCTCGGGGGCCGGGTTAGCACAGATACGCAGTATTTT.

The sample holds one count of this clonotype. J is TRBJ2-3 and V is TRBV7-8; 8 bases agree with TRBD1. Germline V gene lookup returns CDR1 SGHVS and CDR2 FQNEAQ. The CDR3 consists of 15 residues. With V trimmed by 4 bases and J by 7 bases, 10 bases remained unmatched. The CDR3 DNA is TGTGCCAGCAGCTATCGGACAGGGCGCAGGTATACGCAGTATTTT. As protein: CASSYRTGRRYTQYF.

The chain links TRBV5-5 to TRBJ2-7, with D perhaps TRBD2 (5 bases). Trimming removed 4 bases from V and 7 bases from J, with 9 bases in between. Germline CDR1 SGHKS, CDR2 YYEKEE (reference sequence). This CDR3 spans 11 amino acids. CDR3 loop: CASSPGWEQYF. CDR3 coding DNA: TGTGCCAGCAGCCCGGGGTGGGAGCAGTACTTC.

V is TRBV20-1 and J is TRBJ2-3; the match to TRBD2 covers 13 bases. The CDR3 runs to 17 residues. Unmatched junction bases numbered 10, after V lost 4 bases and J lost 3 bases. Germline V CDR1 and CDR2: DFQATT, SNEGSKA (reference sequence). CDR3 bases: TGCAGTGCTATAGGACTAGCGGGGGTCCTTGGTACAGATACGCAGTATTTT. Translated, it gives CSAIGLAGVLGTDTQYF.

The CDR3 sequence is CASSLGQHRSSYNEQFF. DNA for the CDR3: TGTGCCAGCAGCTTAGGTCAACACAGGAGCTCCTACAATGAGCAGTTCTTC. The rearrangement links TRBV11-3 to TRBJ2-1, with D possibly matching TRBD1 (5 bases). Germline lookup yields CDR1 SGHNT and CDR2 YENEEA. The V gene lost 1 base and the J gene lost 0 bases, with 13 bases spanning the gap. CDR3 size: 17 residues.

This clonotype showed up just a few times. CDR3: CASSARQLAGGSYNTQYF. The CDR3 DNA reads as TGTGCCAGCAGCGCACGTCAACTAGCGGGAGGGAGTTATAATACGCAGTATTTT. The chain combines TRBV6-2 or TRBV6-3 with TRBJ2-3; 13 positions match TRBD2. CDR3 length: 18 amino acids. Germline V lookup: CDR1 MNHEY, CDR2 SVGEGT. V shed 6 bases, J shed 7 bases, and the junction held 16 bases outside the gene matches.

The chain employs TRBV7-2 and TRBJ2-1, with D hard to call. There are 12 residues in the CDR3. V lost 5 bases, J lost 3 bases, and 5 bases lay in between. CDR1 and CDR2 from the germline V gene are SGHTA and FQGNSA. CDR3 sequence: CASSARYNEQFF. DNA for the CDR3: TGTGCCAGCAGCGCGCGCTACAATGAGCAGTTCTTC. The variable domain in full, with the rest retrieved from reference TRBV7-2 and TRBJ2-1, is GAGVSQSPSNKVTEKGKDVELRCDPISGHTALYWYRQSLGQGLEFLIYFQGNSAPDKSGLPSDRFSAERTGGSVSTLTIQRTQQEDSAVYLCASSARYNEQFFGPGTRLTVL.

This clonotype showed up many times. The chain carries TRBV6-5 and TRBJ2-1; possible D gene TRBD2, 5 bases. The CDR3 covers 14 residues. The V gene's germline CDR1 is MNHEY and CDR2 SVGAGI. The germline V and J ends were trimmed by 2 bases and 1 base, with 6 bases remaining between them. The CDR3 DNA sequence: TGTGCCAGCAGTTACCGAGGGTCCTACAATGAGCAGTTCTTC. This codes for CASSYRGSYNEQFF.

This clonotype was detected a few times. The chain recombines TRBV28 with TRBJ1-3; possible D gene TRBD1, 5 bases. This CDR3 has 15 residues. From germline, CDR1 is MDHEN and CDR2 SYDVKM. Trimming removed 3 bases at V and 2 bases at J, with 11 bases between. The CDR3 sequence is CASSLGGNAGNTIYF. CDR3 nucleotides: TGTGCCAGCAGTTTGGGGGGAAATGCTGGAAACACCATATATTTT.

This chain connects TRBV5-4 to TRBJ2-5; 12 bases fit TRBD1. Germline V gene sequence: CDR1 SGHNT, CDR2 YYREEE (reference sequence). V lost 3 bases and J lost 3; bases outside the gene matches: 15. The CDR3 loop spans 19 amino acids. CDR3 sequence (DNA): TGTGCCAGCAGCTCAACAAATCCCGGGACAGGGGGCTTGAAAGAGACCCAGTACTTC. Its protein is CASSSTNPGTGGLKETQYF.

This clonotype appeared a few times. The rearrangement links TRBV20-1 to TRBJ2-2, with 9 bases fitting TRBD2. V lost 3 bases, J lost 3 bases, and 2 bases stayed unmatched. The V gene's germline CDR1 is DFQATT and CDR2 SNEGSKA (reference sequence). This CDR3 is built from 14 residues. This CDR3 reads CSARGTSYTGELFF. CDR3 nucleotide sequence: TGCAGTGCTAGGGGGACTAGCTACACCGGGGAGCTGTTTTTT.

The J gene is TRBJ2-3, the V gene TRBV25-1; D gene uncertain. Germline lookup yields CDR1 MGHDK and CDR2 SYGVNS. The V end lost 1 base, the J end lost 1 base, and 9 bases lay between the germline ends. The CDR3 consists of 15 residues. CDR3 nucleotide sequence: TGTGCCAGCAGTGAATCCAGGTTAGGCACAGATACGCAGTATTTT. Residues: CASSESRLGTDTQYF. Full variable domain (rest looked up from reference TRBV25-1 and TRBJ2-3): EADIYQTPRYLVIGTGKKITLECSQTMGHDKMYWYQQDPGMELHLIHYSYGVNSTEKGDLSSESTVSRIRTEHFPLTLESARPSHTSQYLCASSESRLGTDTQYFGPGTRLTVL.

This clonotype was seen repeatedly, ten times or more. The V call is TRBV5-1, the J call TRBJ2-7; no clear D gene. Germline CDR1 and CDR2: SGHRS and YFSETQ. The CDR3 sequence is 13 residues long. Deletions cut 4 bases from V and 4 bases from J, with 12 bases between. The CDR3 nucleotides are TGCGCCAGCAGCACGCGGTCGTCATACGAGCAGTACTTC. This codes for CASSTRSSYEQYF.

This clonotype has at least ten counts. The DNA of the CDR3 is TGTGCCAGCAGGAGGGACAGGGCTTCTGCCGGGGAGCTGTTTTTT. Translating it yields CASRRDRASAGELFF. The rearrangement links TRBV6-1 to TRBJ2-2; 9 bases agree with TRBD1. V gave up 6 bases and J gave up 6 bases; unmatched junction bases: 8. Germline V CDR1 and CDR2: MNHNS, SASEGT. The CDR3 sequence is 15 residues long.

J is TRBJ2-1 and V is TRBV27; possibly TRBD1 or TRBD2 for D (5 bases each). Trimming stripped 2 bases from V and 8 bases from J, with 19 bases between. The germline V gene has CDR1 MNHEY and CDR2 SMNVEV (reference sequence). CDR3 length: 16 residues. CDR3 sequence (DNA): TGTGCCAGCAGTTTAGGGGGATACCCGGGGTACGATGAGCAGTTCTTC. Translation gives CASSLGGYPGYDEQFF.

This clonotype was counted a few times. The chain has TRBV5-1 and TRBJ2-4; the D gene is possibly TRBD1 (5 bases). CDR1 and CDR2 from the germline V gene are SGHRS and YFSETQ. CDR3 length equals 14 residues. Trimming took 4 bases from V and 1 from J, leaving 9 bases between them. CDR3 protein: CASSPRAAKNIQYF. CDR3 in DNA: TGCGCCAGCAGCCCCAGGGCTGCCAAAAACATTCAGTACTTC.

V gene TRBV6-2 or TRBV6-3 combines with J gene TRBJ2-1; D gene unclear. The germline V gene has CDR1 MNHEY and CDR2 SVGEGT. The CDR3 totals 13 residues. Trimming cost V 2 bases and J 7 bases, with 9 bases left between them. For the CDR3, the DNA is TGTGCCAGCAGTTACAACTTAGGAAATGAGCAGTTCTTC. Translating it yields CASSYNLGNEQFF.

V and J are TRBV18 and TRBJ2-3, with 9 bases aligning to TRBD2. Germline assignment: CDR1 KGHSH and CDR2 LQKENI. The J segment lost 6 bases and the V segment lost 3 bases, leaving 16 bases of the junction unmatched. The CDR3 length is 18 residues. The CDR3, as DNA: TGTGCCAGCTCACCGTCGGGGTGGCCTAGCGGGGAAGAGGATACGCAGTATTTT. Residues: CASSPSGWPSGEEDTQYF.

In this sample, this clonotype turned up a few times. The rearrangement joins TRBV7-2 to TRBJ2-3, with D tentatively TRBD2 (6 bases). Germline assignment: CDR1 SGHTA and CDR2 FQGNSA. CDR3 length equals 16 residues. The ends were cut back, 9 bases at V and 0 bases at J, with 19 bases in the middle. The CDR3 sequence: CASTPGRTTSTDTQYF. The CDR3 nucleotides are TGTGCCAGTACCCCGGGCAGGACTACTAGCACAGATACGCAGTATTTT.

V usage is TRBV5-1 and J usage is TRBJ2-2; either TRBD1 or TRBD2 may fit D (5 bases each). This CDR3 region has 17 residues. Germline lookup yields CDR1 SGHRS and CDR2 YFSETQ. Trimming stripped 5 bases from V and 2 bases from J, with 19 bases between. CDR3 in amino acids: CASRWDPKRTNTGELFF. CDR3 DNA: TGCGCCAGCAGGTGGGACCCCAAAAGAACCAACACCGGGGAGCTGTTTTTT.

This clonotype was detected ten times or more. The rearrangement links TRBV20-1 to TRBJ2-5; D is perhaps TRBD1 or TRBD2 (5 bases each). V was cut by 1 base and J by 4 bases, with 10 bases left in between. Looked up from germline, CDR1 is DFQATT and CDR2 is SNEGSKA (reference sequence). The CDR3 has 13 amino acids. The CDR3 coding sequence is TGCAGTGCTAGAGGGCCAGGGAGAGAGACCCAGTACTTC. Its translation is CSARGPGRETQYF.

The chain recombines TRBV12-3 or TRBV12-4 with TRBJ2-7; 7 nucleotides match TRBD1. The V segment lost 6 bases and the J segment 2 bases; nucleotides outside the gene matches: 19. This CDR3 is 18 amino acids long. The CDR3 here is CASSKTLSGQVQPYEQYF. CDR3 sequence (DNA): TGTGCCAGCAGCAAAACTCTTTCCGGACAGGTTCAACCCTACGAGCAGTACTTC.

This chain uses TRBV12-3 or TRBV12-4 with TRBJ2-3, with TRBD2 matching over 10 bases. CDR3 length equals 17 residues. V was clipped by 5 bases and J by 2 bases; unmatched bases: 10. CDR3 amino acids: CASSPWTSGLDTDTQYF. The DNA for the CDR3 is TGTGCCAGCAGTCCTTGGACTAGCGGCCTTGACACAGATACGCAGTATTTT.

This clonotype was recorded a few times. This chain uses TRBV3-1 with TRBJ2-2; D is undetermined. CDR3 size: 13 residues. Germline V CDR1 and CDR2: LGHDT, YNNKEL (reference sequence). Trimming pared 7 bases from V and 6 bases from J, leaving 12 bases between. The CDR3 nucleotides read TGTGCCAGCACTCCGGATTCGGCCGGGGAGCTGTTTTTT. As protein: CASTPDSAGELFF. Drawing the rest from reference TRBV3-1 and TRBJ2-2, the complete variable domain is DTAVSQTPKYLVTQMGNDKSIKCEQNLGHDTMYWYKQDSKKFLKIMFSYNNKELIINETVPNRFSPKSPDKAHLNLHINSLELGDSAVYFCASTPDSAGELFFGEGSRLTVL.

In its sample, this clonotype was seen a few times. Written as DNA, the CDR3 is TGCGCCAGCAGCCTTACAGGGAGATACGGAAACACCATATATTTT. Translated, it gives CASSLTGRYGNTIYF. The gene calls are TRBV5-1 and TRBJ1-3; D is perhaps TRBD1 (6 bases). Per the germline V gene, CDR1 is SGHRS and CDR2 is YFSETQ. The length of the CDR3 is 15 residues. Trimming left V 4 bases short and J 4 bases short, with 15 bases between.

This clonotype was detected a few times. The chain uses TRBV9 and TRBJ1-5; a weak D match, TRBD1 (5 bases). Trimming left V 5 bases short and J 7 bases short, with 16 bases between. Germline loops: CDR1 SGDLS, CDR2 YYNGEE. CDR3 length: 14 amino acids. The CDR3 nucleotides are TGTGCCAGCAGTCGCGCAGGCCGGGACCAGCCCCAGCATTTT. Translating it yields CASSRAGRDQPQHF.

The chain uses TRBV11-2 and TRBJ2-3; 14 nucleotides align to TRBD2. Germline V gene lookup returns CDR1 SGHAT and CDR2 FQNNGV. J lost 4 bases, V lost 8 bases, and 17 bases had no gene match. CDR3 length equals 19 residues. The CDR3 nucleotides read TGTGCCAGCGGACCTTGGCCCGGGACTAGCGGGAGAGAGGCAGATACGCAGTATTTT. Translated: CASGPWPGTSGREADTQYF.

This clonotype occurred a few times. The rearrangement joins TRBV29-1 to TRBJ2-5; 8 bases are shared with TRBD2. In germline, CDR1 is SQVTM, CDR2 ANQGSEA. Trimming at V came to 7 bases and at J to 1 base, leaving 8 bases not matched to a gene. The CDR3 totals 14 residues. CDR3 sequence: CSAGPGLAQETQYF. The CDR3 DNA sequence: TGCAGCGCGGGACCCGGACTAGCCCAAGAGACCCAGTACTTC.